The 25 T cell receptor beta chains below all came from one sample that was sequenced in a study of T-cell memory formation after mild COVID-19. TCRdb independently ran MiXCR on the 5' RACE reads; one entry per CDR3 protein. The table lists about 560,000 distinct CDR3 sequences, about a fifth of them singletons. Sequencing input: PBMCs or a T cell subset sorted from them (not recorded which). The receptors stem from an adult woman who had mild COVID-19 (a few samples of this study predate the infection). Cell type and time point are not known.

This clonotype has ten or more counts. CDR3 residues: CASSYAGGSNQPQHF. CDR3 nucleotides: TGTGCCAGCAGTTACGCCGGGGGAAGCAATCAGCCCCAGCATTTT. The chain couples TRBV6-2 or TRBV6-3 to TRBJ1-5; weak D call: TRBD1 (5 bases). The V gene lost 2 bases and the J gene lost 1 base, with 9 bases spanning the gap. The CDR3 runs to 15 residues. Looked up from germline, CDR1 is MNHEY and CDR2 is SVGEGT.

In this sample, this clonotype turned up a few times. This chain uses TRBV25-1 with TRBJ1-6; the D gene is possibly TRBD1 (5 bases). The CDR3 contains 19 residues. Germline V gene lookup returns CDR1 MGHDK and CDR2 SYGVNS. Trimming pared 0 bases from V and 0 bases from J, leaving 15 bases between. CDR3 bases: TGTGCCAGCAGTGAATATCCAAGCACAGGAGTCTCCTATAATTCACCCCTCCACTTT. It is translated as CASSEYPSTGVSYNSPLHF.

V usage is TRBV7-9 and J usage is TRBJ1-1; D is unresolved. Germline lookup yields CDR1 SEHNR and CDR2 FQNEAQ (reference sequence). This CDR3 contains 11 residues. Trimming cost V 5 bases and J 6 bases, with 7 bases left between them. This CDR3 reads CASSREAEAFF. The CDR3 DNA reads TGTGCCAGCAGCCGGGAAGCTGAAGCTTTCTTT.

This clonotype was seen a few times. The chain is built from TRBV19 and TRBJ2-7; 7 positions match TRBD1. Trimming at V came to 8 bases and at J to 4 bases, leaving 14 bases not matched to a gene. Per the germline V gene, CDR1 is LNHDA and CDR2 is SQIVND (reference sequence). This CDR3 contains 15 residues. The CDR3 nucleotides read TGTGCCAGTCGCCTAAAGCAGGGGGAGAGGTACGAGCAGTACTTC. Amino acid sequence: CASRLKQGERYEQYF.

CDR3 bases: TGTGCCAGCAACCCGGGGTCGCACACCGGGGAGCTGTTTTTT. It translates to CASNPGSHTGELFF. The chain carries TRBV3-1 and TRBJ2-2, with TRBD2 as a possible D gene (5 bases). Germline values: CDR1 LGHDT, CDR2 YNNKEL (reference sequence). The CDR3 spans 14 residues. V gave up 7 bases and J gave up 3 bases, with 12 bases separating them.

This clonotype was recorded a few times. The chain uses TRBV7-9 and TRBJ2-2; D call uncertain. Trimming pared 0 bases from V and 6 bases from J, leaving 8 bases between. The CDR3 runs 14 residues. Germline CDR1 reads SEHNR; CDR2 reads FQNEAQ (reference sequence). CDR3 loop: CASSLARLPGELFF. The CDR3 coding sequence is TGTGCCAGCAGCTTAGCGCGCCTGCCCGGGGAGCTGTTTTTT.

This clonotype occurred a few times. Written as DNA, the CDR3 is TGTGCCAGCAGCTTAGATCGGGTAGGACAGGTGGAGAGTGGCTACACCTTC. Its translation: CASSLDRVGQVESGYTF. This sequence joins TRBV11-3 and TRBJ1-2, with 7 bases aligning to TRBD1. The CDR3 length is 17 residues. V lost 0 bases, J lost 7 bases, and 14 bases stayed unmatched. Germline values: CDR1 SGHNT, CDR2 YENEEA.

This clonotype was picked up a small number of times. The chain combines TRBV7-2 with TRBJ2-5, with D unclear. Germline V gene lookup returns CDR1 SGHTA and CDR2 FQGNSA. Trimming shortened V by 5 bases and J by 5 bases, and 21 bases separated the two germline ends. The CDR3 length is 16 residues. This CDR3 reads CASSPGIGPLGETQYF. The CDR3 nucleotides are TGTGCCAGCAGCCCTGGGATTGGGCCCTTGGGGGAGACCCAGTACTTC.

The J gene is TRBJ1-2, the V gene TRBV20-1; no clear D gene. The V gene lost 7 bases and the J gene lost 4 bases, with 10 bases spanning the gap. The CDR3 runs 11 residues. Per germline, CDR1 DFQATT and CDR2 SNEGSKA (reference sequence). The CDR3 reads CSGSDLYGYTF. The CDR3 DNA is TGCAGTGGCTCGGATCTCTATGGCTACACCTTC.

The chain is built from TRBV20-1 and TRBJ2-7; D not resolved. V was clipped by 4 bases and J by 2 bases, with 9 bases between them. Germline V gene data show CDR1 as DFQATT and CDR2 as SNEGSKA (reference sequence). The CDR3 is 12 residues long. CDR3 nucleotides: TGCAGTGCTATAACCCGGACCTACGAGCAGTACTTC. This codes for CSAITRTYEQYF.

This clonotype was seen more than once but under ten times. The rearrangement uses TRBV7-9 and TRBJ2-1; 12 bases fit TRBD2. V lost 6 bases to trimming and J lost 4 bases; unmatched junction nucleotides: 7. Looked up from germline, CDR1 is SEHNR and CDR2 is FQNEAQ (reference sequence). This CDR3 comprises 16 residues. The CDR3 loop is CASSLAGGLRYNEQFF. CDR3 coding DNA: TGTGCCAGCAGTCTAGCGGGAGGGCTAAGATACAATGAGCAGTTCTTC.

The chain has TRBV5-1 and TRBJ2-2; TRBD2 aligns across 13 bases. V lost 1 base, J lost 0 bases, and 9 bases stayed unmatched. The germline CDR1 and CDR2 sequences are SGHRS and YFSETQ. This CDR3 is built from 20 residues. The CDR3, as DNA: TGCGCCAGCAGCTTGCGAGGACTAGCGGGGGTATCCGCGAACACCGGGGAGCTGTTTTTT. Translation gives CASSLRGLAGVSANTGELFF. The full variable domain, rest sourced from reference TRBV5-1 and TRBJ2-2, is KAGVTQTPRYLIKTRGQQVTLSCSPISGHRSVSWYQQTPGQGLQFLFEYFSETQRNKGNFPGRFSGRQFSNSRSEMNVSTLELGDSALYLCASSLRGLAGVSANTGELFFGEGSRLTVL.

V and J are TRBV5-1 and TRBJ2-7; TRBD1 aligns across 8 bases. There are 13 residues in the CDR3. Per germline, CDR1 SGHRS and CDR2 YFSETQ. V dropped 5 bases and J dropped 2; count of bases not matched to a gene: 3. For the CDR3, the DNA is TGCGCCAGCAGGGAGGGACAGGCCTACGAGCAGTACTTC. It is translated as CASREGQAYEQYF.

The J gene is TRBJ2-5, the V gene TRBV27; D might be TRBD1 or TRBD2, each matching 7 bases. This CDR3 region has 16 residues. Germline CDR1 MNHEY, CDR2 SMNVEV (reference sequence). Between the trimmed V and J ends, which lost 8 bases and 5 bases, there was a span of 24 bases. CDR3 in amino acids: CASADLGAGGVETQYF. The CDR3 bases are TGTGCCAGCGCCGACTTAGGGGCAGGGGGGGTGGAGACCCAGTACTTC.

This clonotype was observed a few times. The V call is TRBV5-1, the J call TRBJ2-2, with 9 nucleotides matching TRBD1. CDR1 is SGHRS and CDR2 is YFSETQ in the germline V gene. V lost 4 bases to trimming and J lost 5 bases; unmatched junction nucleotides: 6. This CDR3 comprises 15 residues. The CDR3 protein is CASSTTGGRTGELFF. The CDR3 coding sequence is TGCGCCAGCAGCACGACAGGGGGAAGAACCGGGGAGCTGTTTTTT.

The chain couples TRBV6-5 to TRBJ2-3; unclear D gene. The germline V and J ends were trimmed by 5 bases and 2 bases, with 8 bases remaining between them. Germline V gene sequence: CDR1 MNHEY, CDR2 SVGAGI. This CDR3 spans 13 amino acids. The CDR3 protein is CASSGPATDTQYF. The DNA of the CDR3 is TGTGCCAGCAGTGGACCGGCCACAGATACGCAGTATTTT.

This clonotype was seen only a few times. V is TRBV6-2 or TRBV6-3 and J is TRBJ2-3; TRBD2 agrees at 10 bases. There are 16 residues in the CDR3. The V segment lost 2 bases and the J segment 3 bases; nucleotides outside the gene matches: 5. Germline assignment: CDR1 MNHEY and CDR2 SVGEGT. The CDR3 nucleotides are TGTGCCAGCAGTTACGGCGGAGCGGGAGGGACAGATACGCAGTATTTT. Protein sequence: CASSYGGAGGTDTQYF.

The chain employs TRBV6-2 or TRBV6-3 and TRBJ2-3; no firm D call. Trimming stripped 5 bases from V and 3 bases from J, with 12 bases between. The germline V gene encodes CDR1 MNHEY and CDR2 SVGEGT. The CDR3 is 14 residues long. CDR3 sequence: CASSPLELTDTQYF. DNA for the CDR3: TGTGCCAGCAGTCCCTTGGAGCTGACAGATACGCAGTATTTT.

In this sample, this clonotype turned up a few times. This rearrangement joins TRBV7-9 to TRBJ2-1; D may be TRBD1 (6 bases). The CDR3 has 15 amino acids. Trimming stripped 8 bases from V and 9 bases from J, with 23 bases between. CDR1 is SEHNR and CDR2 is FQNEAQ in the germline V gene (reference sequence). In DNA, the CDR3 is TGTGCCAGCTCGGATAGGGGGATAGGGTTGAGTGAGCAGTTCTTC. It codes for CASSDRGIGLSEQFF.

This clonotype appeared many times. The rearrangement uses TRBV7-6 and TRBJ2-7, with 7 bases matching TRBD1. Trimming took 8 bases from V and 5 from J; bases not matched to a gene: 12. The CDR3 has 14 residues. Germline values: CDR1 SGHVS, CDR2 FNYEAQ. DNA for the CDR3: TGTGCCAGCGCCACCTCGACAGGGTTCCACGAGCAGTACTTC. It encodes CASATSTGFHEQYF.

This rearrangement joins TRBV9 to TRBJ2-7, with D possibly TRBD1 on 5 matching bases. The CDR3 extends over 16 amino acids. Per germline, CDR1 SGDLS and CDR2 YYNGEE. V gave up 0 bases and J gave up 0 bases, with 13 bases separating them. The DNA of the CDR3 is TGTGCCAGCAGCGTAGCTGCGCAGGGCAACTCCTACGAGCAGTACTTC. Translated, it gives CASSVAAQGNSYEQYF.

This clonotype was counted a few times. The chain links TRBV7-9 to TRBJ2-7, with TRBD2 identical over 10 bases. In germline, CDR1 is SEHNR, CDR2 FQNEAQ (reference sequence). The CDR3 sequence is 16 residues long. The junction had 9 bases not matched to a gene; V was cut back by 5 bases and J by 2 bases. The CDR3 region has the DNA TGTGCCAGCAGCCCACCCCTAGCGGGAGCGGCCTACGAGCAGTACTTC. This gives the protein CASSPPLAGAAYEQYF.

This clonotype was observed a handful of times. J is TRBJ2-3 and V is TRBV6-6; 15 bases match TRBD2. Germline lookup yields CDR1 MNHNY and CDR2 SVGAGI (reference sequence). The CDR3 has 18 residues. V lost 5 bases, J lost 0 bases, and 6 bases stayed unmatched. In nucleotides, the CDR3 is TGTGCCAGCAGTAGGACTAGCGGGAGGGCCGGGAGCACAGATACGCAGTATTTT. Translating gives CASSRTSGRAGSTDTQYF.

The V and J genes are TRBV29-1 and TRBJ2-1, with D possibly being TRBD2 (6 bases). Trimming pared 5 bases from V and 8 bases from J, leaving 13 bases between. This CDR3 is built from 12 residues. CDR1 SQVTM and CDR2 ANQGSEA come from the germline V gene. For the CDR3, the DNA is TGCAGCGTTTTAGGGGACTCCGATGAGCAGTTCTTC. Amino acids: CSVLGDSDEQFF.

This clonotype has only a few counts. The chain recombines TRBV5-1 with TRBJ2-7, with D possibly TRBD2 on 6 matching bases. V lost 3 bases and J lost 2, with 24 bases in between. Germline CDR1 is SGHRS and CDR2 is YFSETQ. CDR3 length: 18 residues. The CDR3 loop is CASSSSPGTSGYTYEQYF. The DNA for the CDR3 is TGCGCCAGCAGCTCCTCACCAGGAACAAGCGGGTACACCTACGAGCAGTACTTC.